This is a list of T cell receptor beta chains from one sample in a study of regulatory T cells in long-lasting Graves disease. TCRdb ran MiXCR on the multiplex PCR reads and lists one entry per CDR3 protein. The sample consists of 500,000 or so distinct CDR3 sequences, about a sixth of them appearing once. The data were also submitted as part of a second study, on T cells in Graves' hyperthyroidism and ophthalmopathy.

Sequencing was performed on peripheral blood mononuclear cells (PBMCs), taken at new diagnosis, from a patient treated with antithyroid drugs. These receptors were taken from a man in his forties with Graves disease. CDR3s include the opening cysteine and the closing phenylalanine or tryptophan. Fields, in order: D gene, V gene, J gene, clone size, CDR3 DNA, CDR3 protein. A D gene is named only where the DNA matches it firmly. Size values are once, few and many counts, or a class for expanded clones, and some rows have none.

>-|TRBV19|TRBJ1-1|-
TGTGCCAGTACTCCCGCCCTTACAGGGAACACTGAAGCTTTCTTT
CASTPALTGNTEAFF
>-|TRBV30|TRBJ2-6|-
TGTGCCTGGGGATACAGGGCCGGGGCCAACGTCCTGACTTTC
CAWGYRAGANVLTF
>-|TRBV12-3/TRBV12-4|TRBJ2-1|many
TGTGCCAGCAGTTTCGCGACAGACTTTAACAATGAGCAGTTCTTC
CASSFATDFNNEQFF
>-|TRBV11-2|TRBJ1-1|many
TGTGCCAGCAGCTTAGACAGGGTGGACACTGAAGCTTTCTTT
CASSLDRVDTEAFF
>TRBD1|TRBV5-1|TRBJ2-2|many
TGCGCCAGCAGCAGTGGACAGGAGGCCGGGGAGCTGTTTTTT
CASSSGQEAGELFF
>-|TRBV24-1|TRBJ2-4|-
TGTGCCACCAGTGATGGAGGGGGGGCCAAAAACATTCAGTACTTC
CATSDGGGAKNIQYF
>TRBD2|TRBV7-9|TRBJ2-1|few
TGTGCCAGCAGCTTTACCCCCCGAGCGGGATGCAATGAGCAGTTCTTC
CASSFTPRAGCNEQFF
>TRBD1|TRBV12-3/TRBV12-4|TRBJ2-7|many
TGTGCCAGCAGTACGGGACAGGGGCCCAACTTCTCCTACGAGCAGTACTTC
CASSTGQGPNFSYEQYF
>TRBD1|TRBV20-1|TRBJ2-4|-
TGCAGTGCTAGAGAGGGCCCAGGGGGTTTGGCCAAAAACATTCAGTACTTC
CSAREGPGGLAKNIQYF
>-|TRBV30|TRBJ2-1|many
TGTGCCTGGAGTCTCCAGGGGCGCTACAATGAGCAGTTCTTC
CAWSLQGRYNEQFF
>-|TRBV20-1|TRBJ1-1|-
TGCAGTGTTACCGCACGAATGACTATGAACACTGAAGCTTCCTTT
CSVTARMTMNTEASF
>-|TRBV2|TRBJ1-4|few
TGTGCCAGCAGAAGGACGTGGGCAACTAATGAAAAACTGTTTTTT
CASRRTWATNEKLFF
>TRBD2|TRBV6-2/TRBV6-3|TRBJ2-7|many
TGTGCCAGCAGTTACGGACTAGTAGTCTACGAGCAGTACTTC
CASSYGLVVYEQYF
>TRBD1|TRBV5-1|TRBJ1-2|many
TGCGCCAGCACCTTCGACAGGGAGAACTATGGCTACACCTTC
CASTFDRENYGYTF
>TRBD1|TRBV5-5|TRBJ1-4|few
TGTGCCAGCAGCAACACGGGACAGGGCTATGAAAAACTGTTTTTT
CASSNTGQGYEKLFF
>TRBD1|TRBV27|TRBJ2-7|many
TGTGCCAGCAGTCCCGTCAGGACAGGGGGGAGCGGGGGTTCCTACGAGCAGTACTTC
CASSPVRTGGSGGSYEQYF
>TRBD2|TRBV12-3/TRBV12-4|TRBJ2-7|-
TGTGCCAGCAGTTTCAGGACTAGCGGAAAGGGATCCTACGAGCAGTACTTC
CASSFRTSGKGSYEQYF
>-|TRBV28|TRBJ1-2|many
TGTGCCAGCAGTTTGGGCAGCTATAACTATGGCTACACCTTC
CASSLGSYNYGYTF
>TRBD1|TRBV12-3/TRBV12-4|TRBJ1-2|-
TGTGCCAGCAGCCCCCGGGACAGAAATGGCTACACCTTC
CASSPRDRNGYTF
>-|TRBV7-9|TRBJ2-2|-
TGTGCCAGCAACCCCCCTCCTCTCGGGGAGCTGTTTTTT
CASNPPPLGELFF
>TRBD2|TRBV11-2|TRBJ2-1|few
TGTGCCAGCTTCGGCGCGGGAGGTAAAAACAATGAGCAGTTCTTC
CASFGAGGKNNEQFF
>-|TRBV2|TRBJ2-3|many
TGTGCCAGCGTCGGCCCAGATACGCAGTATTTT
CASVGPDTQYF
>TRBD2|TRBV12-3/TRBV12-4|TRBJ2-1|-
TGTGCCAGCAGTGGGGGACTAGCGGAGTACAATGAGCAGTTCTTC
CASSGGLAEYNEQFF
>TRBD1|TRBV19|TRBJ2-3|few
TGTGCCAGTACTGCTAAGAATCCGGGACAGGGGTTTGCAGATACGCAGTATTTT
CASTAKNPGQGFADTQYF